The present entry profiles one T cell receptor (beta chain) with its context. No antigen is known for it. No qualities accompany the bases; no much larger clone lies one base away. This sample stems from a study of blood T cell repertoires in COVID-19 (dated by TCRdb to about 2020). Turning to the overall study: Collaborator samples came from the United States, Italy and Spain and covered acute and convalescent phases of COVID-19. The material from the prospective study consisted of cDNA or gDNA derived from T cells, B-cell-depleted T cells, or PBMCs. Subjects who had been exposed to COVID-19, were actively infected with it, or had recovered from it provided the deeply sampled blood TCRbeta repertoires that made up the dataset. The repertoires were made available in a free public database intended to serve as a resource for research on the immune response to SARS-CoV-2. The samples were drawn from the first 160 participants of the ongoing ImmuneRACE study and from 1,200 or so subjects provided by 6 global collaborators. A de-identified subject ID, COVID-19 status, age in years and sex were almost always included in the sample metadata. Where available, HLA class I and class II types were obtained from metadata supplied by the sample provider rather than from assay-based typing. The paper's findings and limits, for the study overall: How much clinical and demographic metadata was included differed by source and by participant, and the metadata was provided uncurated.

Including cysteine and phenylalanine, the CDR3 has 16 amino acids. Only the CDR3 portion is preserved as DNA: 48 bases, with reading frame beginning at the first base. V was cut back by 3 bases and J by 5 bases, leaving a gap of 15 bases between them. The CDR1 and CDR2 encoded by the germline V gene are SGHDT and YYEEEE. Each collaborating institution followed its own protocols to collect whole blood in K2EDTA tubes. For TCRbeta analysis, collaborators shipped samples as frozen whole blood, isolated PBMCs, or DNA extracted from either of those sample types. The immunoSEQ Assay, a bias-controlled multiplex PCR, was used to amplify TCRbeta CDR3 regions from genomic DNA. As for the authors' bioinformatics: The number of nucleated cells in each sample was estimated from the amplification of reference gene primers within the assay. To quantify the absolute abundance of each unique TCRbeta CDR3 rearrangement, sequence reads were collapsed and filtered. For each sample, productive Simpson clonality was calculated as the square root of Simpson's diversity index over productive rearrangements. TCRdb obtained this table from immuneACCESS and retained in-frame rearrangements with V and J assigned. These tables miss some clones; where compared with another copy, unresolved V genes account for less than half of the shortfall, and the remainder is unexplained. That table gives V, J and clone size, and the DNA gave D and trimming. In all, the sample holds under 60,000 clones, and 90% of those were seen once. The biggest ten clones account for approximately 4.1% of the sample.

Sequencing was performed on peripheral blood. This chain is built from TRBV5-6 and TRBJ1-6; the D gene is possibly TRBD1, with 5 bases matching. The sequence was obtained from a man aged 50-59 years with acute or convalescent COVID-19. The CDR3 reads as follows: CASSSGDLGHNSPLHF. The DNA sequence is TGTGCCAGCAGCTCGGGGGACTTGGGGCATAATTCACCCCTCCACTTT.